These T cell receptor beta chains were read from a single sample in a study of PD-L1 blockade in urothelial cancer. Data came from immunoSEQ multiplex PCR; TCRdb stores just in-frame clones and leaves some out. The sample lists more than 30,000 clones; about nine tenths were seen once. Sequencing was performed on PBMCs, taken around atezolizumab (anti-PD-L1) treatment. Every receptor here comes from an elderly man with urothelial cancer. Both conserved end residues are part of each CDR3. Each record gives: CDR3 DNA, CDR3 protein, J gene, clone size, V gene, D gene. The D gene is left open where the match is weak. Clone size is given for some rows only: seen once, a few or many times, or a class if the clone is expanded.

cdr3_nt: TGTGCCAGCAGCTTAGTTCAGGGGCGGGAGACCCAGTACTTC; cdr3_aa: CASSLVQGRETQYF; j_call: TRBJ2-5; clone_size: NA; v_call: TRBV11-2; d_call: NA
cdr3_nt: TGTGCCAGCAGCCCGGACAGGGGGAGGACTGAAGCTTTCTTT; cdr3_aa: CASSPDRGRTEAFF; j_call: TRBJ1-1; clone_size: NA; v_call: TRBV7-8; d_call: TRBD1
cdr3_nt: TGTGCCAGTAGTATTAGGACAGTCTATGGCTACACCTTC; cdr3_aa: CASSIRTVYGYTF; j_call: TRBJ1-2; clone_size: NA; v_call: TRBV19; d_call: NA
cdr3_nt: TGCGCCAGCAGCCGCGCGGCGGGGTACAATCAGCCCCAGCATTTT; cdr3_aa: CASSRAAGYNQPQHF; j_call: TRBJ1-5; clone_size: NA; v_call: TRBV4-3; d_call: NA
cdr3_nt: TGTGCCAGCAGTTGGTCCGGCGGATCGAATGAAAAACTGTTTTTT; cdr3_aa: CASSWSGGSNEKLFF; j_call: TRBJ1-4; clone_size: once; v_call: TRBV6-5; d_call: NA
cdr3_nt: TGCGCCAGCAGCTTGGGCCAGGCCCCCAATGAGCAGTTCTTC; cdr3_aa: CASSLGQAPNEQFF; j_call: TRBJ2-1; clone_size: NA; v_call: TRBV5-1; d_call: NA
cdr3_nt: TGTGCCAGCAGATCTAGCGGGAGGATAAATGAGCAGTTCTTC; cdr3_aa: CASRSSGRINEQFF; j_call: TRBJ2-1; clone_size: NA; v_call: TRBV6-6; d_call: TRBD2
cdr3_nt: TGTGCCACCGGGGGAGACATTACGACCTCACCCCTCCACTTT; cdr3_aa: CATGGDITTSPLHF; j_call: TRBJ1-6; clone_size: NA; v_call: TRBV6-5; d_call: NA
cdr3_nt: TGTGCCAGCAGCCTATTACGGGGGGGCGAGCAGTACTTC; cdr3_aa: CASSLLRGGEQYF; j_call: TRBJ2-7; clone_size: NA; v_call: TRBV13; d_call: TRBD2
cdr3_nt: TGTGCCAGCAGCGTAGGAGACGGGAGGGCCTACTCCTACAATGAGCAGTTCTTC; cdr3_aa: CASSVGDGRAYSYNEQFF; j_call: TRBJ2-1; clone_size: NA; v_call: TRBV9; d_call: TRBD2
cdr3_nt: TGTGCCGGAGGGAAAAGGGACAGGGGACCTGCCTCTGGGGCCAACGTCCTGACTTTC; cdr3_aa: CAGGKRDRGPASGANVLTF; j_call: TRBJ2-6; clone_size: NA; v_call: TRBV6-8; d_call: TRBD1
cdr3_nt: TGCGCCAGCAGTCAGGACAGGAGGTTTGGCGACGAGCAGTACTTC; cdr3_aa: CASSQDRRFGDEQYF; j_call: TRBJ2-7; clone_size: once; v_call: TRBV10-2; d_call: TRBD1
cdr3_nt: TGTGCCAGCAGCCCCGCCCCGGAGGAAAAACTGTTTTTT; cdr3_aa: CASSPAPEEKLFF; j_call: TRBJ1-4; clone_size: NA; v_call: TRBV9; d_call: NA
cdr3_nt: TGTGCCGCAAGAAAACAGGGTGCCACTGAAGCTTTCTTT; cdr3_aa: CAARKQGATEAFF; j_call: TRBJ1-1; clone_size: once; v_call: TRBV10-3; d_call: NA
cdr3_nt: TGCGCCAGCAGCCAAGCCAGGGGACTAGCGGGCCTCACAACCCGATACAATGAGCAGTTCTTC; cdr3_aa: CASSQARGLAGLTTRYNEQFF; j_call: TRBJ2-1; clone_size: NA; v_call: TRBV4-3; d_call: TRBD2
cdr3_nt: TGTGCCAGCAGCTTAGCTGCGGGTAACTCCTACGAGCAGTACTTC; cdr3_aa: CASSLAAGNSYEQYF; j_call: TRBJ2-7; clone_size: NA; v_call: TRBV7-8; d_call: NA
cdr3_nt: TGCGCCAGCAGCTTGGGAGGGACAGGGGTCTACAATGAGCAGTTCTTC; cdr3_aa: CASSLGGTGVYNEQFF; j_call: TRBJ2-1; clone_size: NA; v_call: TRBV5-1; d_call: TRBD1
cdr3_nt: TGTGCCAGCAGTATACAGGGGCGAGCTTTCTTT; cdr3_aa: CASSIQGRAFF; j_call: TRBJ1-1; clone_size: NA; v_call: TRBV6-5; d_call: TRBD1
cdr3_nt: TGTGCCACCAGCAGGGAACAGGGGTTGGGCGAGCAGTACTTC; cdr3_aa: CATSREQGLGEQYF; j_call: TRBJ2-7; clone_size: NA; v_call: TRBV15; d_call: TRBD1
cdr3_nt: TGTGCCAGTAGTATCCGAGGGGGCGGGGAGCTGTTTTTT; cdr3_aa: CASSIRGGGELFF; j_call: TRBJ2-2; clone_size: NA; v_call: TRBV19; d_call: NA
cdr3_nt: TGTGCCAGTAGTCGAGACAGGGTAGCAACCAAAAACATTCAGTACTTC; cdr3_aa: CASSRDRVATKNIQYF; j_call: TRBJ2-4; clone_size: NA; v_call: TRBV19; d_call: TRBD1
cdr3_nt: TGCGCCAGCAGCGGAGGACAGGGCTCTCATGGCTACACCTTC; cdr3_aa: CASSGGQGSHGYTF; j_call: TRBJ1-2; clone_size: NA; v_call: TRBV5-1; d_call: TRBD1
cdr3_nt: TGCGCCAGCAGCCAAGACGGTAACAGGGATAACTATGGCTACACCTTC; cdr3_aa: CASSQDGNRDNYGYTF; j_call: TRBJ1-2; clone_size: NA; v_call: TRBV4-3; d_call: NA
cdr3_nt: TGCGCCAGCAGCTTGCGTGGGACTAGCGGGAGACAGTTCTTC; cdr3_aa: CASSLRGTSGRQFF; j_call: TRBJ2-1; clone_size: NA; v_call: TRBV5-1; d_call: TRBD2
cdr3_nt: TGCAGCGTGGGCTTACAGGGCGGCAAAAACATTCAGTACTTC; cdr3_aa: CSVGLQGGKNIQYF; j_call: TRBJ2-4; clone_size: NA; v_call: TRBV29-1; d_call: NA
cdr3_nt: TGTGCCAGCAGCCTCGGTAGGCAGGGAAACCAAGAGACCCAGTACTTC; cdr3_aa: CASSLGRQGNQETQYF; j_call: TRBJ2-5; clone_size: NA; v_call: TRBV14; d_call: NA
cdr3_nt: TGTGCCTGGAACCGTGGACTAGCGCGCGAGCAGTACTTC; cdr3_aa: CAWNRGLAREQYF; j_call: TRBJ2-7; clone_size: NA; v_call: TRBV30; d_call: TRBD2
cdr3_nt: TGTGCCAGCAGTCGACAGGGTACGAACACTGAAGCTTTCTTT; cdr3_aa: CASSRQGTNTEAFF; j_call: TRBJ1-1; clone_size: NA; v_call: TRBV7-2; d_call: TRBD1
cdr3_nt: TGTGCCAGTACCCTACGACATATCCAAGAGACCCAGTACTTC; cdr3_aa: CASTLRHIQETQYF; j_call: TRBJ2-5; clone_size: NA; v_call: TRBV19; d_call: NA
cdr3_nt: TGTGCCAGCAGCTTAGAGGCCAGGGTCTTCTATGGCTACACCTTC; cdr3_aa: CASSLEARVFYGYTF; j_call: TRBJ1-2; clone_size: NA; v_call: TRBV7-2; d_call: NA
cdr3_nt: TGTGCCAGCAGCTCCAGGGGGGCGGGGAGGCCCACCGGGGAGCTGTTTTTT; cdr3_aa: CASSSRGAGRPTGELFF; j_call: TRBJ2-2; clone_size: few; v_call: TRBV9; d_call: NA
cdr3_nt: TGTGCCAGCAGCTTCTACAGGGGGTTACCCTACGAGCAGTACTTC; cdr3_aa: CASSFYRGLPYEQYF; j_call: TRBJ2-7; clone_size: NA; v_call: TRBV7-2; d_call: TRBD1
cdr3_nt: TGTGCCAGCAGCCGACAGGAAAAAGAGACCCAGTACTTC; cdr3_aa: CASSRQEKETQYF; j_call: TRBJ2-5; clone_size: NA; v_call: TRBV5-6; d_call: NA
cdr3_nt: TGCGCCATCTCCGGACTAGCGGCCACCGGGGAGCTGTTTTTT; cdr3_aa: CAISGLAATGELFF; j_call: TRBJ2-2; clone_size: NA; v_call: TRBV10-2; d_call: TRBD2
cdr3_nt: TGTGCCAGCAGTGCTAGGACAGGGAACTCGGATACGCAGTATTTT; cdr3_aa: CASSARTGNSDTQYF; j_call: TRBJ2-3; clone_size: few; v_call: TRBV2; d_call: TRBD1
cdr3_nt: TGTGCCAGTAGTTCGATGGACAGGGGGCCCTACTACGAGCAGTACTTC; cdr3_aa: CASSSMDRGPYYEQYF; j_call: TRBJ2-7; clone_size: NA; v_call: TRBV19; d_call: TRBD1
cdr3_nt: TGTGCCAGCAGTGAGCAGGGGCTGAGGGAAAAACTGTTTTTT; cdr3_aa: CASSEQGLREKLFF; j_call: TRBJ1-4; clone_size: NA; v_call: TRBV6-1; d_call: NA
cdr3_nt: TGTGCCAGTAGTCCGAACAGGGGTAGAGGCTACGAGCAGTACTTC; cdr3_aa: CASSPNRGRGYEQYF; j_call: TRBJ2-7; clone_size: NA; v_call: TRBV19; d_call: TRBD1
cdr3_nt: TGTGCCTGCCCTACCGGGACAGTCTATGGCTACACCTTC; cdr3_aa: CACPTGTVYGYTF; j_call: TRBJ1-2; clone_size: once; v_call: TRBV30; d_call: TRBD1
cdr3_nt: TGTGCCAGTAGTATAGCTGGGACAGGCTCAGAGACCCAGTACTTC; cdr3_aa: CASSIAGTGSETQYF; j_call: TRBJ2-5; clone_size: NA; v_call: TRBV19; d_call: TRBD1